What follows is one T cell receptor (beta chain) and its context. There are many counts of this clonotype. What antigen it recognizes has not been identified. Base quality data are lacking; no much larger clone is found one base away. This sample is drawn from a study of Graves' ophthalmopathy and Graves' hyperthyroidism (dated by TCRdb to 2016 to 2018). In terms of the full investigation: Peripheral blood was collected at initial diagnosis, prior to any treatment. The study used TCR beta repertoire signatures to distinguish Graves' ophthalmopathy from Graves' hyperthyroidism and to predict progression to ophthalmopathy. In total, approximately 130 blood samples were TCR-sequenced: 40 to 45 ophthalmopathy, some 75 hyperthyroidism and about 17 hyperthyroidism-to-ophthalmopathy patients. To explore V-J signatures distinguishing ophthalmopathy from hyperthyroidism, a discovery set of 100 or so patients (43 ophthalmopathy, 57 stable hyperthyroidism) was enrolled. For independent validation, a separate cohort was made up of 18 hyperthyroidism patients plus 17 patients who later progressed from hyperthyroidism to ophthalmopathy. T-cell repertoires of thyroid tissue and blood were compared in over 5 hyperthyroidism patients. Following sampling, methimazole starting at 30 mg daily was administered to hyperthyroidism patients, and high-dose intravenous methylprednisolone was administered to ophthalmopathy patients. The 85 to 100 discovery patients were divided at random into training and test sets in a 7:3 ratio. Here is what the overall study found, with its caveats: No statistical method was used to predetermine the sample size, and group allocation was not hidden from the investigators. In validation, the model predicted ophthalmopathy progression with about 71% sensitivity and approximately 75% specificity; 12 predicted patients were CT-confirmed with GO in a median of around 6 months. In cross-validation, the 13-signature model distinguished ophthalmopathy from stable hyperthyroidism with nearly 90% sensitivity and about 81% specificity, while in the test set the corresponding values were roughly 80% and 75%. Among expanded thyroid clonotypes with frequency above 0.001, most also showed up in blood, which suggests that blood repertoires may reflect the thyroid immune response.

Ophthalmopathy patients had moderately to severely active disease, Clinical Activity Score of at least 3, NOSPECS grade of at least 4, and disease duration under 3 months. Anyone with other autoimmune diseases, uncontrolled infections, pregnancy or lactation was excluded from the study. Clinical symptoms, serum thyroxine, TRAb, thyroid ultrasound and orbital computed tomography formed the basis of the diagnosis. Ficoll-Paque density gradient centrifugation was used to isolate PBMCs from about 10 ml of fresh peripheral blood. Total RNA was extracted with Trizol reagent and quality-checked on an Agilent 2100 Bioanalyzer. The cysteine opens and the phenylalanine closes a CDR3 of 15 amino acids. Of the read, only the CDR3 DNA is kept; its 45 bases are in frame from base 1. Per the germline V gene, SGHAT is the CDR1 and FQNNGV is the CDR2. Relative to germline, V is missing 5 bases and J is missing 2 bases, with 8 bases of the junction outside any gene match.

TCR beta CDR3 regions were amplified from RNA transcripts for repertoire sequencing. The first round was an RT-PCR using HTBI primers with the Qiagen OneStep RT-PCR kit, and this first round was followed by a second-round multiplex PCR, then size selection and purification. Sequencing of the libraries was carried out on an Illumina HiSeq2000 in paired-end mode with 100 bp reads. From the authors' description of their analysis: SOAPnuke was used to process the reads, throwing out any read that had adapters, had uncalled bases, had a mean Phred below 15, or lacked an exact constant-primer or identifier match. COPE v1.2.5 was used to merge the high-quality paired reads. Clonotypes were defined as unique nucleotide sequences and were aligned to IMGT TRB V, D and J references using MiTCR v1.1. The analysis was limited to V-J combinations with a frequency above 0.0001, which together covered 99.2% of the repertoires. A TCR clonal expansion and chaos score per V-J combination was defined as the ratio of F50 clonal expansion to chaos observed in the TCRdist matrix. Welch's t-statistics and random forest were used to reduce features to approximately 13 V-J combinations, which were fed into a naive Bayes classifier. The Morisita-Horn index was used to measure how similar the thyroid and blood repertoires were. The public reads were run again by TCRdb, first through fastp at Q25 and then through MiXCR, and only productive beta chains were kept. Each record represents a unique CDR3 protein, reported with the most common genes and DNA among its rows. TCRdb, not the original authors, processed these V and J calls. The sample table holds roughly 230,000 distinct CDR3 sequences, of which about a fifth were seen once. The ten most abundant clones make up around two fifths of the sample.

The TCR originated in a woman aged 45-65 years with Graves' ophthalmopathy. Donor details come from another sample of the same person, matched by shared clones. Sequencing was carried out using peripheral blood. This chain joins TRBV11-2 to TRBJ1-1; 7 of the junction bases match TRBD1. The DNA sequence follows: TGTGCCAGCAGCACCGACAGACAGGGTAACACTGAAGCTTTCTTT. Its translation reads: CASSTDRQGNTEAFF. Full variable domain (CDR3 extended with the reference TRBV11-2 and TRBJ1-1 proteins): EAGVAQSPRYKIIEKRQSVAFWCNPISGHATLYWYQQILGQGPKLLIQFQNNGVVDDSQLPKDRFSAERLKGVDSTLKIQPAKLEDSAVYLCASSTDRQGNTEAFFGQGTRLTVV.